Sequencing of this TCR beta chain was carried out in a study of beta chain features in type 1 diabetes. Expressed TCRB transcripts were sequenced after all isolated RNA was converted to cDNA. Naive, central memory and regulatory T cell samples averaged roughly 3.6 million immunoSEQ reads each. The assay was immunoSEQ multiplex PCR, and TCRdb's table has in-frame clones only and misses some. The sample includes under 900,000 clones, roughly 15% of them seen just once. As to this clone: The antigen is undetermined.

V was cut by 1 base and J by 3 bases, with 10 bases left in between. From germline, CDR1 is SGHAT and CDR2 FQNNGV. The CDR3 covers 14 residues. General study points: Shorter templates may be favored by PCR, equally so in patients and controls.

The source is a young woman in good health. The V gene is TRBV11-2, the J gene TRBJ2-7; no clear D. Source material: naive CD4+ T cells from blood. This CDR3 is CASSLGASDYEQYF. The CDR3 DNA reads TGTGCCAGCAGCTTAGGAGCCAGTGACTACGAGCAGTACTTC.